This TCR beta chain was profiled in a study of blood T cell repertoires in COVID-19. Only in-frame clones appear in the TCRdb table, and some are missing; sequencing was by immunoSEQ multiplex PCR. This sample yields approximately 200,000 clones, of which about nine tenths are seen a single time; over 0.95% belongs to the top ten. This clone was detected only once. The CDR3 length is 15 residues. The germline CDR1 and CDR2 sequences are WSHSY and SAAADI. V was shortened by 5 bases and J by 4 bases, with 17 bases between the two germline ends. Sequencing used PBMCs or T cells enriched from blood (not recorded which). The chain has TRBV10-2 and TRBJ1-1, with D maybe TRBD1 (5 bases). This clonotype was obtained from a man younger than 45 who had recovered from COVID-19. CDR3 amino acids: CASSPGRGIRTEAFF. CDR3 bases: TGCGCCAGCAGTCCAGGGAGGGGTATCCGCACTGAAGCTTTCTTT.